This TCR beta chain was captured in a study of technical replicates of blood from a handful of donors. The assay was immunoSEQ multiplex PCR, and TCRdb's table has in-frame clones only and misses some. Here the sample spans fewer than 80,000 clones, approximately 83% being singletons. The CDR3 contains 17 residues. V shed 0 bases and J shed 2 bases, with 11 bases lying between them. Germline values: CDR1 LGHNA, CDR2 YNFKEQ. This clonotype originated in a human donor in good health. Some clones in this sample may be carry-over from other donors' samples. The chain couples TRBV4-2 to TRBJ1-6; D is unresolved. The sample taken for sequencing was PBMCs. The CDR3 DNA follows: TGTGCCAGCAGCCAAGATCGGTCCGGGACCTATAATTCACCCCTCCACTTT. Amino acid sequence: CASSQDRSGTYNSPLHF.